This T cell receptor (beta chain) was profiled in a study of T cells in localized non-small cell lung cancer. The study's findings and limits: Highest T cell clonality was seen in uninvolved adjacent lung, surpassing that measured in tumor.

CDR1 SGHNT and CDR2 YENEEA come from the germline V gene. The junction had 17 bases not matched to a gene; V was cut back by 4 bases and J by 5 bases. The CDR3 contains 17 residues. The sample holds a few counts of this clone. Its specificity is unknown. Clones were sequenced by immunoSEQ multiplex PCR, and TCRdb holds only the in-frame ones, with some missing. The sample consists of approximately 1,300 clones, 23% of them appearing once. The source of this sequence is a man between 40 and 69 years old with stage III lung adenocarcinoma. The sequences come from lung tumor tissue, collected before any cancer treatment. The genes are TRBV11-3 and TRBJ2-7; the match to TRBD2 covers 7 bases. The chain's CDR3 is CASSSYGLVKGSHEQYF. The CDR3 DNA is TGTGCCAGCAGCTCCTACGGACTAGTGAAGGGATCCCACGAGCAGTACTTC.